This T cell receptor beta chain came from a study of shared clonotypes between healthy human individuals. The assay was immunoSEQ multiplex PCR, and TCRdb's table has in-frame clones only and misses some. The data contain about 1.1 million clones, around three quarters of them singletons. The CDR3 covers 12 residues. Trimming removed 5 bases from V and 1 base from J, with 5 bases in between. Germline lookup yields CDR1 MNHNY and CDR2 SVGAGI (reference sequence). A note on this clone: A read error may explain this, as a much larger clone is one base away.

The J gene is TRBJ1-2, the V gene TRBV6-6; no reliable D call. The receptor comes from a man younger than 35 in good health. Some clones in this sample may be carry-over from other donors' samples. The material sequenced was memory CD4+ T cells from PBMCs. Subset: CD45RA-negative fraction. The CDR3 region has the DNA TGTGCCAGCAGTGAGGGTAACTATGGCTACACCTTC. This encodes CASSEGNYGYTF.